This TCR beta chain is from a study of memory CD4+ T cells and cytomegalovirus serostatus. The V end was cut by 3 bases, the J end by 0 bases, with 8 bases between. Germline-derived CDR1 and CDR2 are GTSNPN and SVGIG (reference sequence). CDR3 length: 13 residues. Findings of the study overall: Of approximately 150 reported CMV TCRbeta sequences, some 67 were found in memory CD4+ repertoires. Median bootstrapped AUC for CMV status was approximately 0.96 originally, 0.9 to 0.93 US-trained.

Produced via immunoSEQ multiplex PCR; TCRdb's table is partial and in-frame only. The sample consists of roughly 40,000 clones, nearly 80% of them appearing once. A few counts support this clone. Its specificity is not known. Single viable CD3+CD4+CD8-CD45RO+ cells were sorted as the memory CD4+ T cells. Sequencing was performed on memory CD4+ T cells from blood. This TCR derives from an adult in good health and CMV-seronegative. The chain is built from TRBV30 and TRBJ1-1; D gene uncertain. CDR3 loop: CAWRDGLNTEAFF. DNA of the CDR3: TGTGCCTGGAGGGACGGACTGAACACTGAAGCTTTCTTT.